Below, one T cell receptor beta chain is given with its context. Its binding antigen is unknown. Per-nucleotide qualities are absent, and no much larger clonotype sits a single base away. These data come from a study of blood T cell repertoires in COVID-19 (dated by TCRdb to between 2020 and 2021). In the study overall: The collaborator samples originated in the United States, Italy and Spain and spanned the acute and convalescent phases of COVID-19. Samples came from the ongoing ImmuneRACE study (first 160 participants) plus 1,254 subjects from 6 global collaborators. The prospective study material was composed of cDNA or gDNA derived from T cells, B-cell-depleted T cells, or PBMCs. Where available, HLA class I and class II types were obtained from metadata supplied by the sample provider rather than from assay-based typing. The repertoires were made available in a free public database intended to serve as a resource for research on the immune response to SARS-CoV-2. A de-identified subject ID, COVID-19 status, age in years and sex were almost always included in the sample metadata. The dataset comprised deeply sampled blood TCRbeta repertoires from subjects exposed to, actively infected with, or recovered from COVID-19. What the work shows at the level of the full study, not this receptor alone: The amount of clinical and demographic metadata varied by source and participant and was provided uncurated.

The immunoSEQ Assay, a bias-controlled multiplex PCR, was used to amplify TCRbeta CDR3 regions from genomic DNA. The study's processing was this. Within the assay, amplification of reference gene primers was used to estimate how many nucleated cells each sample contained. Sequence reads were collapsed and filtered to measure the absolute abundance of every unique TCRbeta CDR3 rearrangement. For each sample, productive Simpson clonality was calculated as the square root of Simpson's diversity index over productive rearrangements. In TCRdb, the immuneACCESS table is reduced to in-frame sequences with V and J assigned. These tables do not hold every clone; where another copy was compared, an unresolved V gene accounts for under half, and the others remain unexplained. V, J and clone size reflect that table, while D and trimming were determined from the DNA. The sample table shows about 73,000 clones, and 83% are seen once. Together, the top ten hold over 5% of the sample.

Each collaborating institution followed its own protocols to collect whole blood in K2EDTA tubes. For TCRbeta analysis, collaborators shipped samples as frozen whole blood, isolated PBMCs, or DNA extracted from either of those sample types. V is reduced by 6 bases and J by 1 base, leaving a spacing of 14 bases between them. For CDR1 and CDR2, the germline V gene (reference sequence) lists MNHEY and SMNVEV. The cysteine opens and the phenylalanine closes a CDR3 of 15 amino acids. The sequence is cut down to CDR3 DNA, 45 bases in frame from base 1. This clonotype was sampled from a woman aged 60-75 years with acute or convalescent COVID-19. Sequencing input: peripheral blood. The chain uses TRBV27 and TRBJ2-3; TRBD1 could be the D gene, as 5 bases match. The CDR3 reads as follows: CASSLKGQGTDTQYF. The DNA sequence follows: TGTGCCAGCAGCCTTAAGGGGCAGGGCACAGATACGCAGTATTTT.